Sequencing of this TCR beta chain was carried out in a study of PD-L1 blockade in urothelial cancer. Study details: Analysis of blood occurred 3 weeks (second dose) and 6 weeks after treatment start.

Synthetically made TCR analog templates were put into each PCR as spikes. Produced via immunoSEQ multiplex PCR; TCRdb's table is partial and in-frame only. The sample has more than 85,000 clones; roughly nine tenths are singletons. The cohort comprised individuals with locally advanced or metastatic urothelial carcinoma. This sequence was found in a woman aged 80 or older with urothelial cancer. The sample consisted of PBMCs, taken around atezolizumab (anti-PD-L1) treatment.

In nucleotides, the CDR3 is TGTGCCAGCAGCACGAAGAACAGGGTTTTTAGCACAGATACGCAGTATTTT. Amino acids: CASSTKNRVFSTDTQYF. V gene TRBV7-2 combines with J gene TRBJ2-3, with D possibly TRBD1 on 6 matching bases. This CDR3 region has 17 residues. V dropped 5 bases and J dropped 0 bases, with 18 bases sitting between them. CDR1 SGHTA and CDR2 FQGNSA come from the germline V gene.